These 22 T cell receptor beta chains were sequenced from one sample in a study of T cell repertoires in ileal Crohn's disease. The sample's time point: neoterminal ileum biopsy at postoperative endoscopy, about 6 months after surgery. TCRdb's table, derived via immunoSEQ multiplex PCR, lists solely in-frame clones and lacks some. The sample lists some 10,000 clones, around four fifths occurring once. The source material was ileal tissue. These receptors were obtained from an adult with Crohn's disease.

The rearrangement joins TRBV2 to TRBJ1-2; possibly TRBD1 for D (5 bases). CDR3 length: 12 amino acids. Germline CDR1 reads SNHLY; CDR2 reads FYNNEI. Trimming took 6 bases from V and 3 from J, leaving 8 bases between them. The CDR3 DNA reads as TGTGCCAGCAGGGAACAGGACTATGGCTACACCTTC. It specifies CASREQDYGYTF.

This chain uses TRBV5-3 with TRBJ2-2, with a tentative D call TRBD1 (6 bases). TRBV5-3 is given ORF status, its function remaining uncertain. CDR3 length equals 17 residues. V dropped 4 bases and J dropped 2 bases, with 18 bases sitting between them. The DNA for the CDR3 is TGTGCCAGAAGCCTACCCTTTGACAGGCCAAACACCGGGGAGCTGTTTTTT. Its translation: CARSLPFDRPNTGELFF.

The chain recombines TRBV6-1 with TRBJ2-3, with a possible D match to TRBD2 (5 bases). Trimming took 6 bases from V and 1 from J, leaving 11 bases between them. The germline V gene encodes CDR1 MNHNS and CDR2 SASEGT. This CDR3 spans 14 amino acids. CDR3 amino acids: CASRARGGTDTQYF. DNA for the CDR3: TGTGCCAGCAGGGCACGGGGAGGCACAGATACGCAGTATTTT.

The V gene is TRBV4-3, the J gene TRBJ1-4, with 9 bases fitting TRBD1. V lost 2 bases and J lost 0; bases outside the gene matches: 7. This CDR3 comprises 18 residues. The germline V gene encodes CDR1 LGHNA and CDR2 YSLEER. Here the CDR3 DNA reads TGCGCCAGCAGCCAATCCGGGACAGGGAGATCAACTAATGAAAAACTGTTTTTT. Protein sequence: CASSQSGTGRSTNEKLFF.

The chain uses TRBV12-5 and TRBJ2-7, with 8 bases identical to TRBD1. Germline V gene sequence: CDR1 LGHNT, CDR2 FRNRAP. The ends lost 5 bases at V and 2 bases at J; junction bases unmatched: 5. This CDR3 is built from 14 residues. CDR3 amino acids: CASGLGQGPYEQYF. CDR3 in DNA: TGTGCTAGTGGTCTAGGACAGGGCCCCTACGAGCAGTACTTC.

This clone was counted once. The chain carries TRBV7-2 and TRBJ1-2; TRBD1 matches 7 bases. The CDR3 length is 15 residues. The trim removed 4 bases at V and 4 bases at J, leaving 9 bases unmatched. Germline V gives CDR1 SGHTA, CDR2 FQGNSA. The CDR3 region is CASSSQSTGSYGYTF. The CDR3 DNA reads as TGTGCCAGCAGCTCCCAATCGACAGGGAGCTATGGCTACACCTTC.

This clone appeared once. V and J are TRBV30 and TRBJ2-7; the D gene is possibly TRBD2 (6 bases). Deletions cut 3 bases from V and 5 bases from J, with 23 bases between. This CDR3 spans 16 amino acids. Germline-derived CDR1 and CDR2 are GTSNPN and SVGIG (reference sequence). In nucleotides, the CDR3 is TGTGCCTGGAGGGATGGTGGGCGGGGACCCCGGAACGAGCAGTACTTC. Its protein product is CAWRDGGRGPRNEQYF.

There are a few counts of this clone. V is TRBV5-1 and J is TRBJ1-1; 7 bases align to TRBD1. This CDR3 region has 14 residues. V dropped 3 bases and J dropped 1; count of bases not matched to a gene: 3. Looked up from germline, CDR1 is SGHRS and CDR2 is YFSETQ. CDR3 bases: TGCGCCAGCAGCTGGGGACAGCCGAACACTGAAGCTTTCTTT. Translating it yields CASSWGQPNTEAFF.

V usage is TRBV7-2 and J usage is TRBJ1-2; 7 bases align to TRBD1. Losses at the gene ends were 4 bases for V and 4 bases for J; bases not matched to a gene: 3. Germline CDR1 and CDR2: SGHTA and FQGNSA. The CDR3 totals 13 residues. Here the CDR3 reads CASSSRQGYGYTF. The CDR3 coding sequence is TGTGCCAGCAGCTCCAGACAGGGCTATGGCTACACCTTC.

This clone has a single count. V and J are TRBV7-3 and TRBJ2-3, with TRBD2 as a possible D gene (5 bases). This CDR3 region has 13 residues. Germline CDR1 reads SGHTA; CDR2 reads FQGTGA. V lost 5 bases and J 7 bases, leaving 13 bases between the germline ends. Here the CDR3 DNA reads TGTGCCAGCAGCCTCAGTGAGGGCAATACGCAGTATTTT. The encoded protein is CASSLSEGNTQYF.

This clone was recorded once. This rearrangement joins TRBV28 to TRBJ2-7; the match to TRBD1 covers 9 bases. This CDR3 is built from 15 residues. Germline V CDR1 and CDR2: MDHEN, SYDVKM. The V and J ends lost 5 bases and 6 bases, in that order; junction bases with no gene match: 11. The CDR3 DNA sequence: TGTGCCAGCAGTCCCCTCGGGACAGGGTCAGGCGAGCAGTACTTC. This sequence encodes CASSPLGTGSGEQYF.

The rearrangement uses TRBV15 and TRBJ2-6, with a possible D match to TRBD1 (6 bases). Germline V CDR1 and CDR2: LNHNV, YYDKDF (reference sequence). The CDR3 has 17 amino acids. Trimming took 3 bases from V and 0 from J, leaving 12 bases between them. Here the CDR3 reads CATSSRQGRSGANVLTF. Here the CDR3 DNA reads TGTGCCACCAGCAGTCGGCAGGGGCGCTCTGGGGCCAACGTCCTGACTTTC.

A single count supports this clone. The chain has TRBV5-1 and TRBJ1-1; D remains unclear. The V gene's germline CDR1 is SGHRS and CDR2 YFSETQ. The CDR3 has 14 residues. V was cut by 3 bases and J by 2 bases, with 11 bases left in between. CDR3 loop: CASSSYQFNTEAFF. The DNA for the CDR3 is TGCGCCAGCAGCTCGTATCAGTTTAACACTGAAGCTTTCTTT.

The V gene is TRBV5-3, the J gene TRBJ2-1, with no clear D. TRBV5-3 qualifies as an ORF whose function is uncertain. V dropped 7 bases and J dropped 0 bases, with 8 bases sitting between them. This CDR3 comprises 13 residues. For the CDR3, the DNA is TGTGCCAGAGAGGTGTCCTCCTACAATGAGCAGTTCTTC. Protein product: CAREVSSYNEQFF.

V gene TRBV5-1 combines with J gene TRBJ2-3, with TRBD1 matching over 7 bases. The CDR3 loop spans 14 amino acids. J gave up 3 bases and V 0 bases, and 1 base lay outside the gene matches. Germline values: CDR1 SGHRS, CDR2 YFSETQ. The CDR3 DNA reads TGCGCCAGCAGCTTGGAGGGACAGACAGATACGCAGTATTTT. It translates to CASSLEGQTDTQYF.

This sequence joins TRBV11-3 and TRBJ1-2; D is unresolved. The CDR3 sequence is 16 residues long. Germline V lookup: CDR1 SGHNT, CDR2 YENEEA. The V end was cut by 5 bases, the J end by 3 bases, with 19 bases between. The CDR3 sequence is CASSPYLAPRDYGYTF. For the CDR3, the DNA is TGTGCCAGCAGCCCGTATCTCGCACCACGGGACTATGGCTACACCTTC.

This sequence joins TRBV29-1 and TRBJ1-1; 9 bases map to TRBD1. The germline gives CDR1 SQVTM, CDR2 ANQGSEA. V dropped 6 bases and J dropped 10; count of bases not matched to a gene: 3. There are 10 residues in the CDR3. This chain's CDR3 is CSVDRGGAFF. CDR3 coding DNA: TGCAGCGTCGACAGGGGGGGAGCTTTCTTT.

This clone was detected only a few times. The genes are TRBV4-2 and TRBJ2-1, with 12 bases lining up with TRBD1. The trim removed 2 bases at V and 1 base at J, leaving 9 bases unmatched. CDR3 length: 19 residues. Germline V lookup: CDR1 LGHNA, CDR2 YNFKEQ. The CDR3 reads CASSQLGTGGDKSYNEQFF. For the CDR3, the DNA is TGTGCCAGCAGCCAACTCGGGACAGGGGGCGATAAATCCTACAATGAGCAGTTCTTC.

The chain combines TRBV7-6 with TRBJ2-3; 11 bases map to TRBD2. CDR1 is SGHVS and CDR2 is FNYEAQ in the germline V gene. The V and J ends lost 1 base and 9 bases, in that order; junction bases with no gene match: 6. This CDR3 has 15 amino acids. The CDR3 sequence: CASSLEWLAGGTQYF. CDR3 DNA: TGTGCCAGCAGCTTAGAGTGGCTAGCGGGAGGAACGCAGTATTTT.

The chain recombines TRBV13 with TRBJ2-2; TRBD2 matches 7 bases. CDR3 size: 15 residues. The germline CDR1 and CDR2 sequences are PRHDT and FYEKMQ (reference sequence). The V and J ends lost 5 bases and 13 bases, in that order; junction bases with no gene match: 16. In DNA, the CDR3 is TGTGCCAGCAGCACCAGACTATCGGCGGGAGCGGTGCTGTTTTTT. Its protein is CASSTRLSAGAVLFF.

V gene TRBV2 combines with J gene TRBJ1-5; TRBD1 matches 9 bases. Germline CDR1 and CDR2: SNHLY and FYNNEI. The CDR3 consists of 15 residues. V shed 5 bases, J shed 2 bases, and the junction held 4 bases outside the gene matches. CDR3 DNA sequence: TGTGCCAGCAGTAGCCGGGACAGGGGCAATCAGCCCCAGCATTTT. Protein sequence: CASSSRDRGNQPQHF. Using reference TRBV2 and TRBJ1-5 for the parts outside the CDR3, the full variable domain is EPEVTQTPSHQVTQMGQEVILRCVPISNHLYFYWYRQILGQKVEFLVSFYNNEISEKSEIFDDQFSVERPDGSNFTLKIRSTKLEDSAMYFCASSSRDRGNQPQHFGDGTRLSIL.

This clone was picked up one time. The chain carries TRBV27 and TRBJ2-1; TRBD1 aligns across 7 bases. Germline V gene sequence: CDR1 MNHEY, CDR2 SMNVEV (reference sequence). V gave up 5 bases and J gave up 0 bases; unmatched junction bases: 7. The CDR3 length is 16 residues. CDR3 region: CASSRKGQFSYNEQFF. CDR3 DNA: TGTGCCAGCAGTCGAAAGGGACAGTTCTCCTACAATGAGCAGTTCTTC.